This T cell receptor (beta chain) is drawn from a study of blood T cell repertoires in COVID-19 (dated by TCRdb to 2020 to 2022). As for the study more broadly: Samples covering the acute and convalescent phases of COVID-19 were provided by collaborators in the United States, Italy and Spain. The repertoires were made available in a free public database intended to serve as a resource for research on the immune response to SARS-CoV-2. The dataset comprised deeply sampled blood TCRbeta repertoires from subjects exposed to, actively infected with, or recovered from COVID-19. The samples were drawn from two sources: the first 160 participants of the ongoing ImmuneRACE study, and over 1,000 subjects contributed by 6 global collaborators. Sample metadata almost always included a de-identified subject ID, COVID-19 status, age in years and sex. Where HLA class I and class II types were available, the types were taken from metadata supplied by the sample provider, not from assay-based typing. The prospective study material was composed of cDNA or gDNA derived from T cells, B-cell-depleted T cells, or PBMCs.

Study-wide findings and limitations: How much clinical and demographic metadata was included differed by source and by participant, and the metadata was provided uncurated.

Collaborating institutions collected whole blood in K2EDTA tubes following their own protocols. For TCRbeta analysis, collaborators shipped samples in one of three forms: frozen whole blood, isolated PBMCs, or DNA extracted from either of those sample types. For this clone: No antigen is known for it. There are no base qualities to consult, and no much larger clone falls within one base.

TCRbeta CDR3 regions were amplified from genomic DNA by means of the immunoSEQ Assay, a bias-controlled multiplex PCR. The authors processed their data as follows. The number of nucleated cells in each sample was estimated by amplification of reference gene primers within the assay. Sequence reads were collapsed and filtered to measure the absolute abundance of every unique TCRbeta CDR3 rearrangement. For each sample, productive Simpson clonality was calculated as the square root of Simpson's diversity index across productive rearrangements. TCRdb holds this immuneACCESS table with in-frame rearrangements only. Some clones are missing; in checked studies, unresolved V genes explain under half, and the rest has no known cause. V, J and clone size derive from that table, while D and trimming were established from the DNA sequence. In all, the sample holds more than 100,000 clones, and approximately 84% of those were seen once. Roughly 6% of the sample is taken by the ten largest.

The germline V gene supplies CDR1 MDHEN and CDR2 SYDVKM. Relative to germline, V is 5 bases shorter and J is 4 bases shorter, with 15 bases between their ends. The CDR3 goes from the cysteine to the phenylalanine over 15 residues. Kept here is only the CDR3 DNA, which spans 45 bases and is read in frame from base 1. The sequenced material came from peripheral blood. This TCR was recovered from a human donor in a cohort sampled during active COVID-19. The rearranged segments are TRBV28 and TRBJ2-1, and TRBD2 may be the D gene, going by 5 matching bases. Here is the DNA: TGTGCCAGCAGTGGCGGGTGGGGAAGTTACAATGAGCAGTTCTTC. Translated, it reads CASSGGWGSYNEQFF. With all but the CDR3 taken from the reference TRBV28 and TRBJ2-1 genes, the full variable domain is: DVKVTQSSRYLVKRTGEKVFLECVQDMDHENMFWYRQDPGLGLRLIYFSYDVKMKEKGDIPEGYSVSREKKERFSLILESASTNQTSMYLCASSGGWGSYNEQFFGPGTRLTVL.